The 18 T cell receptor beta chains in this list originate from one sample, sequenced in a study of T-cell memory formation after mild COVID-19. TCRdb analysed the 5' RACE reads with MiXCR anew, one entry per CDR3 protein. The repertoire consists of 300,000 to 400,000 distinct CDR3 sequences, with about an eighth occurring once and the leading ten covering about a fifth. Sequences were obtained from PBMCs or a T cell subset sorted from them (not recorded which). These receptors were obtained from a man aged 18 to 29 who had mild COVID-19 (a few samples of this study predate the infection). Cell type and time point are not known.

This clonotype was observed a few times. CDR3 protein: CASSPRQGLGSGANVLTF. As DNA, the CDR3 is TGTGCCAGCAGTCCAAGACAGGGTTTGGGCTCTGGGGCCAACGTCCTGACTTTC. The rearrangement uses TRBV28 and TRBJ2-6; 7 positions agree with TRBD1. The junction had 10 bases not matched to a gene; V was cut back by 5 bases and J by 0 bases. Germline V gene data show CDR1 as MDHEN and CDR2 as SYDVKM. CDR3 length: 18 amino acids.

The chain is built from TRBV7-9 and TRBJ2-3, with no clear D. This CDR3 region has 14 residues. The V gene's germline CDR1 is SEHNR and CDR2 FQNEAQ (reference sequence). Trimming stripped 0 bases from V and 4 bases from J, with 8 bases between. This CDR3 reads CASSLAQTADTQYF. The CDR3 DNA reads as TGTGCCAGCAGCTTAGCACAGACCGCAGATACGCAGTATTTT. Supplemented by reference TRBV7-9 and TRBJ2-3, the full variable domain reads DTGVSQNPRHKITKRGQNVTFRCDPISEHNRLYWYRQTLGQGPEFLTYFQNEAQLEKSRLLSDRFSAERPKGSFSTLEIQRTEQGDSAMYLCASSLAQTADTQYFGPGTRLTVL.

CDR3 in amino acids: CAISESGRVAEAFF. CDR3 DNA sequence: TGTGCCATCAGTGAGTCGGGCAGGGTAGCCGAAGCTTTCTTT. V gene TRBV10-3 combines with J gene TRBJ1-1; a weak D match, TRBD1 (5 bases). Germline CDR1 is ENHRY and CDR2 is SYGVKD. CDR3 length: 14 residues. V lost 0 bases and J 8 bases, leaving 13 bases between the germline ends.

This clonotype was observed a few times. The V and J genes are TRBV19 and TRBJ2-1; D is undetermined. The CDR3 loop spans 15 amino acids. CDR1 is LNHDA and CDR2 is SQIVND in the germline V gene (reference sequence). The V gene lost 3 bases and the J gene lost 8 bases, with 17 bases spanning the gap. CDR3 sequence (DNA): TGTGCCAGTAGTATCAGTGGGGTCCTTAGTTATGAGCAGTTCTTC. Residues: CASSISGVLSYEQFF.

The chain is built from TRBV2 and TRBJ2-7, with D tentatively TRBD1 (6 bases). V was trimmed by 2 bases and J by 2 bases, leaving 10 bases between them. This CDR3 has 14 residues. Germline CDR1 is SNHLY and CDR2 is FYNNEI. The CDR3 nucleotides are TGTGCCAGCAGTGAACAGGGGCCCCCCTACGAGCAGTACTTC. It encodes CASSEQGPPYEQYF.

This clonotype was counted only a few times. The rearrangement uses TRBV6-5 and TRBJ2-3; no reliable D call. The CDR3 runs 13 residues. CDR1 is MNHEY, CDR2 SVGAGI, per germline. Trimming removed 8 bases from V and 3 bases from J, with 12 bases in between. CDR3 sequence: CASGFTATDTQYF. CDR3 DNA sequence: TGTGCCAGCGGTTTTACAGCTACAGATACGCAGTATTTT.

This clonotype was seen once. This sequence joins TRBV19 and TRBJ2-3, with 8 bases aligning to TRBD2. The CDR3 is 16 amino acids. The junction had 8 bases not matched to a gene; V was cut back by 3 bases and J by 3 bases. Germline values: CDR1 LNHDA, CDR2 SQIVND (reference sequence). The CDR3 sequence is CASSILAGGVTDTQYF. The DNA of the CDR3 is TGTGCCAGTAGTATCCTCGCGGGGGGAGTTACAGATACGCAGTATTTT. Using reference TRBV19 and TRBJ2-3 for the parts outside the CDR3, the full variable domain is DGGITQSPKYLFRKEGQNVTLSCEQNLNHDAMYWYRQDPGQGLRLIYYSQIVNDFQKGDIAEGYSVSREKKESFPLTVTSAQKNPTAFYLCASSILAGGVTDTQYFGPGTRLTVL.

The genes are TRBV20-1 and TRBJ2-1; 7 positions agree with TRBD1. J lost 4 bases, V lost 2 bases, and 5 bases had no gene match. In germline, CDR1 is DFQATT, CDR2 SNEGSKA (reference sequence). The CDR3 extends over 14 amino acids. The CDR3 DNA is TGCAGTGCTAGACGGACAGGAGCTTACAATGAGCAGTTCTTC. The encoded protein is CSARRTGAYNEQFF.

This clonotype was seen only a few times. This chain connects TRBV5-1 to TRBJ1-5, with D maybe TRBD1 (5 bases). Germline V lookup: CDR1 SGHRS, CDR2 YFSETQ. The CDR3 has 15 amino acids. Trimming left V 7 bases short and J 2 bases short, with 16 bases between. This chain's CDR3 is CASSLGGEGNQPQHF. The CDR3 nucleotides are TGCGCCAGCTCCCTCGGGGGGGAAGGCAATCAGCCCCAGCATTTT.

This clonotype was counted a few times. CDR3 bases: TGCGCCAGCACTCTGGCGGGCCAAGAGACCCAGTACTTC. The encoded protein is CASTLAGQETQYF. This chain links TRBV10-2 with TRBJ2-5, with D perhaps TRBD2 (5 bases). CDR3 size: 13 residues. The V and J ends lost 7 bases and 1 base respectively, with 10 bases between them. The germline gives CDR1 WSHSY, CDR2 SAAADI.

The chain carries TRBV20-1 and TRBJ1-5; possibly TRBD1 for D (5 bases). The germline V gene encodes CDR1 DFQATT and CDR2 SNEGSKA (reference sequence). The V end lost 5 bases, the J end lost 4 bases, and 12 bases lay between the germline ends. CDR3 length equals 13 residues. The CDR3 sequence: CSAGGDGNQPQHF. The CDR3 nucleotides are TGCAGTGCTGGGGGGGACGGGAATCAGCCCCAGCATTTT.

This clonotype was picked up a small number of times. The V call is TRBV5-1, the J call TRBJ2-7; D call uncertain. The V gene's germline CDR1 is SGHRS and CDR2 YFSETQ. Between the trimmed V and J ends, which lost 4 bases and 3 bases, there was a span of 11 bases. This CDR3 comprises 13 residues. This CDR3 is CASSLLGNYEQYF. As DNA, the CDR3 is TGCGCCAGCAGCCTCCTAGGGAACTACGAGCAGTACTTC. Complete variable domain (other parts from reference TRBV5-1 and TRBJ2-7): KAGVTQTPRYLIKTRGQQVTLSCSPISGHRSVSWYQQTPGQGLQFLFEYFSETQRNKGNFPGRFSGRQFSNSRSEMNVSTLELGDSALYLCASSLLGNYEQYFGPGTRLTVT.

In its sample, this clonotype was seen a few times. V usage is TRBV3-1 and J usage is TRBJ2-1, with 8 bases that match TRBD1. The V segment lost 4 bases and the J segment 4 bases; nucleotides outside the gene matches: 6. The CDR3 totals 15 residues. Germline V CDR1 and CDR2: LGHDT, YNNKEL (reference sequence). CDR3 sequence reads: CASSLGTGWYNEQFF. For the CDR3, the DNA is TGTGCCAGCAGCCTCGGGACAGGATGGTACAATGAGCAGTTCTTC.

This clonotype appeared many times. The J gene is TRBJ1-1, the V gene TRBV7-9, with 9 bases fitting TRBD1. The V segment lost 2 bases and the J segment 5 bases; nucleotides outside the gene matches: 6. The CDR3 is 15 amino acids. The germline V gene encodes CDR1 SEHNR and CDR2 FQNEAQ (reference sequence). The CDR3 DNA follows: TGTGCCAGCAGCTTAATGGGACAGGGAAATACTGAAGCTTTCTTT. Its protein product is CASSLMGQGNTEAFF.

In this sample, this clonotype is medium-sized. V and J are TRBV6-1 and TRBJ2-4; TRBD1 aligns across 10 bases. The V segment lost 9 bases and the J segment 7 bases; nucleotides outside the gene matches: 9. Germline CDR1 and CDR2: MNHNS and SASEGT. The CDR3 totals 14 residues. The CDR3 bases are TGTGCCAGTGACAGGGGGCTCCTAGGGAACATTCAGTACTTC. Residues: CASDRGLLGNIQYF.

The chain combines TRBV27 with TRBJ1-5, with D possibly being TRBD1 (5 bases). The germline V gene encodes CDR1 MNHEY and CDR2 SMNVEV (reference sequence). The CDR3 is 16 residues long. V lost 4 bases to trimming and J lost 5 bases, with 18 bases between them. The CDR3 DNA reads as TGTGCCAGCAGTTCCTACTCCGGGACGGCTTATCAGCCCCAGCATTTT. As protein: CASSSYSGTAYQPQHF.

This clonotype was picked up a small number of times. The J gene is TRBJ2-1, the V gene TRBV7-2; D is unclear. Germline CDR1 and CDR2: SGHTA and FQGNSA. The length of the CDR3 is 14 residues. V was cut by 6 bases and J by 7 bases, with 16 bases left in between. CDR3: CASSSPGPPNEQFF. The DNA for the CDR3 is TGTGCCAGCAGTTCGCCCGGGCCCCCTAATGAGCAGTTCTTC.

The table lists this clonotype with a few counts. The V gene is TRBV6-6, the J gene TRBJ1-1; a weak D match, TRBD1 (6 bases). CDR3 length: 13 residues. The germline V gene encodes CDR1 MNHNY and CDR2 SVGAGI (reference sequence). V was clipped by 8 bases and J by 4 bases, with 14 bases between them. Here the CDR3 reads CASYHTGPTEAFF. The CDR3 coding sequence is TGTGCCAGCTACCATACAGGGCCCACTGAAGCTTTCTTT.